The 28 T cell receptor beta chains listed next were all sequenced from one sample in a study of long-term antiretroviral therapy in people with HIV. Researchers report immunoSEQ v3.0 was run at survey level. Sequenced by immunoSEQ multiplex PCR; TCRdb stores in-frame clones only, minus some. The profile shows more than 15,000 clones, around three quarters of them singletons. Sequenced here: unsorted PBMCs, sampled 0.5 years before starting antiretroviral therapy. Receptors were obtained from a man aged 18-30 years with HIV.

This clone came up a few times. A junction boundary mismatches the germline segment, possibly from a read error. This rearrangement joins TRBV19 to TRBJ2-7; D might be TRBD2 (6 bases). Per germline, CDR1 LNHDA and CDR2 SQIVND (reference sequence). The CDR3 runs to 14 residues. The CDR3 region has the DNA TGTGCCAGTAGTAGTAATAACCCGGGAGTCGGCTTCGGCTTC. Its protein is CASSSNNPGVGFGF. Based on the CDR3 plus reference TRBV19 and TRBJ2-7, the full variable domain is DGGITQSPKYLFRKEGQNVTLSCEQNLNHDAMYWYRQDPGQGLRLIYYSQIVNDFQKGDIAEGYSVSREKKESFPLTVTSAQKNPTAFYLCASSSNNPGVGFGFGPGTRLTVT.

The chain uses TRBV6-5 and TRBJ2-7; maybe TRBD1 (6 bases). Trimming took off 6 bases at V and 2 bases at J, with 17 bases between the two ends. The germline gives CDR1 MNHEY, CDR2 SVGAGI. The CDR3 runs to 15 residues. The CDR3 region is CASSEIGEGAYEQYF. The CDR3 nucleotides are TGTGCCAGCAGCGAGATCGGTGAGGGGGCCTACGAGCAGTACTTC.

V gene TRBV9 combines with J gene TRBJ2-1, with 8 bases identical to TRBD2. V was clipped by 6 bases and J by 1 base; unmatched bases: 3. There are 14 residues in the CDR3. Germline lookup yields CDR1 SGDLS and CDR2 YYNGEE. The CDR3 region is CASTPGGSYNEQFF. Here the CDR3 DNA reads TGTGCCAGCACCCCGGGAGGGTCCTACAATGAGCAGTTCTTC.

This chain uses TRBV19 with TRBJ2-1; 10 bases align to TRBD2. The CDR3 totals 15 residues. The ends lost 4 bases at V and 4 bases at J; junction bases unmatched: 4. Germline values: CDR1 LNHDA, CDR2 SQIVND (reference sequence). CDR3 in amino acids: CASSNLAGDYNEQFF. CDR3 nucleotides: TGTGCCAGTAGTAATCTAGCGGGGGATTACAATGAGCAGTTCTTC.

This chain uses TRBV14 with TRBJ2-3; 9 positions match TRBD2. This CDR3 comprises 19 residues. In germline, CDR1 is SGHDN, CDR2 FVKESK. The ends lost 1 base at V and 4 bases at J; junction bases unmatched: 15. Here the CDR3 DNA reads TGTGCCAGCAGCCAAGGGAATTTTCTTAGCGGGAGAAGGGCAGATACGCAGTATTTT. Translated, it gives CASSQGNFLSGRRADTQYF.

This clone came up a few times. This chain uses TRBV25-1 with TRBJ2-5; D is possibly TRBD2 (6 bases). The V and J ends lost 6 bases and 0 bases respectively, with 14 bases between them. The CDR3 has 15 residues. Germline V gene data show CDR1 as MGHDK and CDR2 as SYGVNS. CDR3 bases: TGTGCCAGCAGGGGACTGGGCAGGAACCAAGAGACCCAGTACTTC. Translation gives CASRGLGRNQETQYF.

This chain joins TRBV19 and TRBJ1-6, with no clear D. Germline values: CDR1 LNHDA, CDR2 SQIVND (reference sequence). The CDR3 totals 15 residues. Trimming cost V 1 base and J 9 bases, with 13 bases left between them. CDR3 sequence reads: CASSIVSALSSPLHF. The CDR3 DNA reads TGTGCCAGTAGTATAGTATCGGCTTTGAGTTCACCCCTCCACTTT.

The chain combines TRBV4-3 with TRBJ2-7; D is possibly TRBD2 (6 bases). The CDR3 runs to 15 residues. Trimming removed 0 bases from V and 5 bases from J, with 14 bases in between. Germline V gives CDR1 LGHNA, CDR2 YSLEER. Here the CDR3 reads CASSQEVWGRHEQYF. CDR3 DNA sequence: TGCGCCAGCAGCCAAGAAGTTTGGGGGAGGCACGAGCAGTACTTC.

For the CDR3, the DNA is TGCAGCGTTCCTTCCCCGACAGGGGAGGCTTTCTTT. Its protein is CSVPSPTGEAFF. This sequence joins TRBV29-1 and TRBJ1-1; 8 bases agree with TRBD1. Germline V gives CDR1 SQVTM, CDR2 ANQGSEA. This CDR3 is built from 12 residues. Unmatched junction bases numbered 10, after V lost 5 bases and J lost 11 bases. The entire variable domain, with the rest obtained from reference TRBV29-1 and TRBJ1-1, is as follows: SAVISQKPSRDICQRGTSLTIQCQVDSQVTMMFWYRQQPGQSLTLIATANQGSEATYESGFVIDKFPISRPNLTFSTLTVSNMSPEDSSIYLCSVPSPTGEAFFGQGTRLTVV.

This clone was recorded a few times. The J gene is TRBJ1-3, the V gene TRBV6-5; D not resolved. Between the trimmed V and J ends, which lost 6 bases and 1 base, there was a span of 4 bases. CDR1 is MNHEY, CDR2 SVGAGI, per germline. The CDR3 contains 12 residues. As DNA, the CDR3 is TGTGCCAGCAGACAATCTGGAAACACCATATATTTT. The encoded protein is CASRQSGNTIYF.

This clone appeared once. The rearrangement links TRBV19 to TRBJ1-4, with D unresolved. This CDR3 region has 14 residues. Germline CDR1 reads LNHDA; CDR2 reads SQIVND (reference sequence). V shed 3 bases and J shed 4 bases, with 9 bases lying between them. The DNA for the CDR3 is TGTGCCAGTAGTATCGATGGAGTTAATGAAAAACTGTTTTTT. Translating gives CASSIDGVNEKLFF.

The rearrangement joins TRBV19 to TRBJ2-2; 8 bases line up with TRBD2. V lost 10 bases and J lost 6; bases outside the gene matches: 7. This CDR3 has 13 amino acids. In germline, CDR1 is LNHDA, CDR2 SQIVND (reference sequence). The CDR3 is CATDSGIAGELFF. The DNA for the CDR3 is TGTGCCACTGATAGCGGGATCGCCGGGGAGCTGTTTTTT.

This clone was observed a handful of times. The gene calls are TRBV6-5 and TRBJ1-1; no firm D call. The germline V and J ends were trimmed by 3 bases and 6 bases, with 17 bases remaining between them. This CDR3 has 15 amino acids. CDR1 and CDR2 (germline): MNHEY, SVGAGI. The CDR3 nucleotides read TGTGCCAGCAGTTATTACGACACCCCCCTTGCTGAAGCTTTCTTT. Its translation: CASSYYDTPLAEAFF.

In this sample, this clone turned up once. This chain uses TRBV28 with TRBJ1-2, with no clear D. The V and J ends lost 5 bases and 4 bases respectively, with 14 bases between them. This CDR3 contains 14 residues. Germline lookup yields CDR1 MDHEN and CDR2 SYDVKM. In DNA form, the CDR3 reads TGTGCCAGCAGTGCGCCCACCAGGACCTATGGCTACACCTTC. Protein product: CASSAPTRTYGYTF.

The rearrangement links TRBV9 to TRBJ1-1; D ambiguous. V lost 3 bases and J lost 1, with 7 bases in between. CDR1 and CDR2 from the germline V gene are SGDLS and YYNGEE. There are 13 residues in the CDR3. CDR3 DNA sequence: TGTGCCAGCAGCGCCAAGGGGAACACTGAAGCTTTCTTT. Residues: CASSAKGNTEAFF.

J is TRBJ2-3 and V is TRBV7-3; D is undetermined. V was pared by 1 base and J by 4 bases, with 9 bases between. The CDR3 runs to 14 residues. Germline assignment: CDR1 SGHTA and CDR2 FQGTGA. The CDR3 bases are TGTGCCAGCAGCTTAAGTGGTGGCCCAGATACGCAGTATTTT. Encoded protein: CASSLSGGPDTQYF.

The rearrangement links TRBV2 to TRBJ2-1; the D gene is possibly TRBD2 (6 bases). CDR1 and CDR2 from the germline V gene are SNHLY and FYNNEI. CDR3 length: 16 amino acids. The V end was cut by 2 bases, the J end by 7 bases, with 18 bases between. CDR3 bases: TGTGCCAGCAGTGAATTATTACTACCTCGGGAGAATGAGCAGTTCTTC. Translation gives CASSELLLPRENEQFF.

The rearrangement links TRBV7-9 to TRBJ1-1; D uncertain. Trimming left V 5 bases short and J 2 bases short, with 6 bases between. The CDR3 spans 12 residues. CDR1 SEHNR and CDR2 FQNEAQ come from the germline V gene (reference sequence). The DNA for the CDR3 is TGTGCCAGCAGCCAAGGCAACACTGAAGCTTTCTTT. Its protein product is CASSQGNTEAFF.

This clone was seen a single time. The V and J genes are TRBV5-1 and TRBJ2-7; TRBD1 matches 9 bases. This CDR3 spans 17 amino acids. With 3 bases clipped from V and 3 bases from J, the junction kept 13 bases outside the gene matches. CDR1 and CDR2 from the germline V gene are SGHRS and YFSETQ. The CDR3 nucleotides read TGCGCCAGCAGCTCCCCCGGGGAACAGGGGGCGAGCTACGAGCAGTACTTC. It codes for CASSSPGEQGASYEQYF.

This chain links TRBV10-3 with TRBJ2-1, with D perhaps matching TRBD1 or TRBD2 (5 bases each). Germline V lookup: CDR1 ENHRY, CDR2 SYGVKD. Deletions cut 0 bases from V and 6 bases from J, with 12 bases between. The CDR3 consists of 15 residues. The CDR3 loop reads CAISESWGRGNEQFF. CDR3 in DNA: TGTGCCATCAGTGAGTCGTGGGGCCGGGGCAATGAGCAGTTCTTC.

This chain connects TRBV14 to TRBJ2-7; D possibly matches TRBD1 or TRBD2 (5 bases each). Germline V gene data show CDR1 as SGHDN and CDR2 as FVKESK. CDR3 size: 16 residues. V lost 0 bases, J lost 1 base, and 13 bases lay in between. CDR3 amino acids: CASSQDLPGRSYEQYF. DNA of the CDR3: TGTGCCAGCAGCCAAGATCTACCGGGGCGGTCCTACGAGCAGTACTTC.

The chain joins TRBV6-4 to TRBJ2-1; TRBD1 is a possible D gene (5 bases). The CDR3 consists of 16 residues. V lost 4 bases, J lost 0 bases, and 13 bases lay in between. CDR1 is MRHNA and CDR2 is SNTAGT in the germline V gene. The CDR3 DNA reads as TGTGCCAGCAGTGGACCGACAGATAGCTCCTACAATGAGCAGTTCTTC. Translation: CASSGPTDSSYNEQFF.

The chain combines TRBV11-2 with TRBJ2-1; no clear D. This CDR3 has 14 amino acids. Germline CDR1 is SGHAT and CDR2 is FQNNGV. The ends were cut back, 7 bases at V and 8 bases at J, with 18 bases in the middle. For the CDR3, the DNA is TGTGCCAGCAACTTTCTACCCCGGGTGGATGAGCAGTTCTTC. It yields the protein CASNFLPRVDEQFF.

The chain joins TRBV9 to TRBJ2-6, with TRBD1 identical over 11 bases. V lost 4 bases to trimming and J lost 1 base; unmatched junction nucleotides: 10. The CDR3 loop spans 19 amino acids. Germline CDR1 reads SGDLS; CDR2 reads YYNGEE. CDR3 coding DNA: TGTGCCAGCAGCCCATGGGACAGGGGGGGTAGTTCTGGGGCCAACGTCCTGACTTTC. Residues: CASSPWDRGGSSGANVLTF. Full variable domain (remainder filled in from reference TRBV9 and TRBJ2-6): DSGVTQTPKHLITATGQRVTLRCSPRSGDLSVYWYQQSLDQGLQFLIQYYNGEERAKGNILERFSAQQFPDLHSELNLSSLELGDSALYFCASSPWDRGGSSGANVLTFGAGSRLTVL.

The rearrangement joins TRBV5-4 to TRBJ2-7, with a possible D match to TRBD1 (5 bases). Germline CDR1 reads SGHNT; CDR2 reads YYREEE (reference sequence). CDR3 length equals 13 residues. Trimming took 1 base from V and 4 from J, leaving 9 bases between them. The CDR3 protein is CASSLTGDYEQYF. The DNA of the CDR3 is TGTGCCAGCAGCTTGACAGGAGATTACGAGCAGTACTTC.

This rearrangement joins TRBV2 to TRBJ2-7; D unclear. Trimming took 5 bases from V and 0 from J, leaving 8 bases between them. From germline, CDR1 is SNHLY and CDR2 FYNNEI. CDR3 length equals 13 residues. The CDR3 DNA follows: TGTGCCAGCAGTCAGGCCGGCTCCTACGAGCAGTACTTC. This sequence encodes CASSQAGSYEQYF. The entire variable domain, with the rest obtained from reference TRBV2 and TRBJ2-7, is as follows: EPEVTQTPSHQVTQMGQEVILRCVPISNHLYFYWYRQILGQKVEFLVSFYNNEISEKSEIFDDQFSVERPDGSNFTLKIRSTKLEDSAMYFCASSQAGSYEQYFGPGTRLTVT.

This sequence joins TRBV7-9 and TRBJ2-7; D unresolved. Germline V gene sequence: CDR1 SEHNR, CDR2 FQNEAQ (reference sequence). The CDR3 contains 13 residues. V lost 5 bases and J 0 bases, leaving 8 bases between the germline ends. The CDR3 DNA is TGTGCCAGCAGCCTACCGAGCTCCTACGAGCAGTACTTC. The encoded protein is CASSLPSSYEQYF.

V and J are TRBV19 and TRBJ1-2; D ambiguous. The ends were cut back, 6 bases at V and 13 bases at J, with 18 bases in the middle. Germline V CDR1 and CDR2: LNHDA, SQIVND (reference sequence). The CDR3 runs to 12 residues. In DNA form, the CDR3 reads TGTGCCAGTAGAGATGGCGGCACCGCCATCACCTTC. It is translated as CASRDGGTAITF. Full variable domain (remainder filled in from reference TRBV19 and TRBJ1-2): DGGITQSPKYLFRKEGQNVTLSCEQNLNHDAMYWYRQDPGQGLRLIYYSQIVNDFQKGDIAEGYSVSREKKESFPLTVTSAQKNPTAFYLCASRDGGTAITFGSGTRLTVV.